The 9 T cell receptor beta chains below come from one sample, sequenced in a study of naive and memory T cell subsets. The SP2 primer and nested alpha and beta constant region primers amplified ligated cDNA in four rounds. TCRdb fed the 5' RACE reads into MiXCR, producing one record per CDR3 protein. The sample shows roughly 60,000 distinct CDR3 sequences, more than 7% of them seen only once. The library had UMIs added by 3' ligation of an oligonucleotide to TCR cDNA. The receptors here all came from a male donor in good health.

This clonotype was counted only a few times. The CDR3 sequence: CASSVQGESEQYF. CDR3 bases: TGTGCCAGCAGCGTACAGGGTGAGTCCGAGCAGTACTTC. The chain has TRBV9 and TRBJ2-7; a weak D match, TRBD1 (5 bases). The CDR3 is 13 residues long. Between the trimmed V and J ends, which lost 1 base and 6 bases, there was a span of 11 bases. Germline V lookup: CDR1 SGDLS, CDR2 YYNGEE.

This clonotype was detected only a few times. The rearrangement uses TRBV6-5 and TRBJ2-5; 8 nucleotides line up with TRBD1. Germline V gene sequence: CDR1 MNHEY, CDR2 SVGAGI. The V segment lost 6 bases and the J segment 1 base; nucleotides outside the gene matches: 7. This CDR3 is built from 15 residues. The CDR3 DNA follows: TGTGCCAGCAGGCCTGGACAGGGCCTCCAAGAGACCCAGTACTTC. It codes for CASRPGQGLQETQYF.

In this sample, this clonotype turned up many times. The chain recombines TRBV21-1 with TRBJ2-7; the listed D gene, TRBD2, was not tested against the DNA. TRBV21-1 constitutes a pseudogene. The CDR3 extends over 14 amino acids. The CDR3 is CASSKGRRSYEQYF. The CDR3 DNA follows: TGTGCCAGCAGCAAAGGGAGGCGGAGCTACGAGCAGTACTTC.

The genes are TRBV5-5 and TRBJ2-3, with D unclear. CDR3 length equals 17 residues. The germline V and J ends were trimmed by 4 bases and 2 bases, with 20 bases remaining between them. Germline CDR1 is SGHKS and CDR2 is YYEKEE (reference sequence). The CDR3 sequence: CASSISGSLLSTDTQYF. The CDR3 DNA reads as TGTGCCAGCAGCATATCTGGGTCTCTCTTATCCACAGATACGCAGTATTTT.

This clonotype was seen more than once but under ten times. The rearrangement links TRBV2 to TRBJ2-5; 10 positions agree with TRBD2. Germline V gene data show CDR1 as SNHLY and CDR2 as FYNNEI. V lost 6 bases and J lost 3; bases outside the gene matches: 7. The CDR3 totals 15 residues. In DNA, the CDR3 is TGTGCCAGCAGACCTGGACTAGCGGCTAAAGAGACCCAGTACTTC. This encodes CASRPGLAAKETQYF.

This clonotype has a count of ten or more. The chain has TRBV6-5 and TRBJ2-7; D is possibly TRBD2 (6 bases). CDR1 MNHEY and CDR2 SVGAGI come from the germline V gene. The CDR3 sequence is 14 residues long. V shed 6 bases and J shed 1 base, with 13 bases lying between them. CDR3 nucleotides: TGTGCCAGCAGCCCCCGTGGGGGGTCCTACGAGCAGTACTTC. Translating it yields CASSPRGGSYEQYF.

This clonotype has a single count. V gene TRBV5-4 combines with J gene TRBJ1-2; D is uncertain. V was cut by 4 bases and J by 4 bases, with 17 bases left in between. The length of the CDR3 is 15 residues. CDR1 SGHNT and CDR2 YYREEE come from the germline V gene (reference sequence). The CDR3 bases are TGTGCCAGCAGCGCTGGCTCCGCAGCTCCCTATGGCTACACCTTC. The encoded protein is CASSAGSAAPYGYTF. Full variable domain (outside the CDR3, taken from reference TRBV5-4 and TRBJ1-2): ETGVTQSPTHLIKTRGQQVTLRCSSQSGHNTVSWYQQALGQGPQFIFQYYREEENGRGNFPPRFSGLQFPNYSSELNVNALELDDSALYLCASSAGSAAPYGYTFGSGTRLTVV.

This clonotype was recorded a few times. This chain links TRBV5-6 with TRBJ2-5, with 8 bases lining up with TRBD2. Per germline, CDR1 SGHDT and CDR2 YYEEEE. The ends lost 3 bases at V and 1 base at J; junction bases unmatched: 8. This CDR3 region has 16 residues. The CDR3 sequence: CASSSLPSGFQETQYF. DNA for the CDR3: TGTGCCAGCAGCTCCCTCCCTAGCGGGTTCCAAGAGACCCAGTACTTC.

Ten or more counts support this clonotype. This chain uses TRBV29-1 with TRBJ2-5; D is ambiguous. Per germline, CDR1 SQVTM and CDR2 ANQGSEA. The V end lost 2 bases, the J end lost 2 bases, and 6 bases lay between the germline ends. The CDR3 runs to 12 residues. The chain's CDR3 is CSVEPAQETQYF. The CDR3 bases are TGCAGCGTTGAACCTGCACAAGAGACCCAGTACTTC.